The next 12 T cell receptor beta chains were all read from a single sample in a study of Graves' ophthalmopathy and Graves' hyperthyroidism. Amplified material comprised TCR beta CDR3 regions derived from RNA transcripts. An initial RT-PCR round employing HTBI primers preceded a second-round multiplex PCR. TCRdb analysed the multiplex PCR reads with MiXCR anew, one entry per CDR3 protein. The sample yields over a million distinct CDR3 sequences, about 36% seen once. Sequenced input: peripheral blood or thyroid tissue (not recorded which). The source of these receptors is an adult man with Graves' hyperthyroidism.

The chain uses TRBV11-2 and TRBJ2-7; 7 nucleotides line up with TRBD1. The length of the CDR3 is 15 residues. V trimming: 5 bases; J trimming: 2 bases; junction bases outside the gene matches: 9. Germline V gene data show CDR1 as SGHAT and CDR2 as FQNNGV. CDR3 sequence reads: CASSDRQGWTYEQYF. The CDR3, as DNA: TGTGCCAGCAGCGATCGACAGGGTTGGACCTACGAGCAGTACTTC.

This clonotype came up a few times. The chain carries TRBV9 and TRBJ1-5; D might be TRBD1 (5 bases). The CDR3 consists of 15 residues. CDR1 is SGDLS and CDR2 is YYNGEE in the germline V gene. V lost 5 bases, J lost 3 bases, and 15 bases lay in between. The CDR3 loop reads CASSEGPDDNQPQHF. Here the CDR3 DNA reads TGTGCCAGCAGTGAGGGACCAGATGACAATCAGCCCCAGCATTTT.

Many counts were recorded for this clonotype. The chain carries TRBV19 and TRBJ1-5; D might be TRBD1 (6 bases). The V end was cut by 2 bases, the J end by 2 bases, with 10 bases between. The CDR3 spans 15 residues. Per the germline V gene, CDR1 is LNHDA and CDR2 is SQIVND (reference sequence). CDR3 residues: CASSITGGGNQPQHF. The CDR3 DNA sequence: TGTGCCAGTAGTATAACGGGGGGCGGCAATCAGCCCCAGCATTTT.

This chain uses TRBV7-9 with TRBJ1-2, with no clear D. Per the germline V gene, CDR1 is SEHNR and CDR2 is FQNEAQ (reference sequence). The CDR3 is 12 amino acids. Deletions cut 11 bases from V and 4 bases from J, with 14 bases between. CDR3: CAQHGESYGYTF. The DNA of the CDR3 is TGTGCCCAACACGGGGAGTCCTATGGCTACACCTTC. The variable domain in full, completed from reference TRBV7-9 and TRBJ1-2, reads DTGVSQNPRHKITKRGQNVTFRCDPISEHNRLYWYRQTLGQGPEFLTYFQNEAQLEKSRLLSDRFSAERPKGSFSTLEIQRTEQGDSAMYLCAQHGESYGYTFGSGTRLTVV.

At least ten counts were recorded for this clonotype. This sequence joins TRBV2 and TRBJ1-4; the match to TRBD1 covers 8 bases. The CDR3 is 14 amino acids. V was clipped by 7 bases and J by 8 bases; unmatched bases: 9. Germline V lookup: CDR1 SNHLY, CDR2 FYNNEI. Written as DNA, the CDR3 is TGTGCCAGCATTCATACAGGGGGAGTGGAAAAACTGTTTTTT. This codes for CASIHTGGVEKLFF.

V usage is TRBV7-8 and J usage is TRBJ2-7, with D maybe TRBD2 (6 bases). The germline CDR1 and CDR2 sequences are SGHVS and FQNEAQ. The CDR3 totals 14 residues. Trimming stripped 5 bases from V and 3 bases from J, with 14 bases between. The CDR3 sequence: CASSRGGKFYEQYF. The CDR3 DNA sequence: TGTGCCAGCAGCCGCGGCGGGAAGTTCTACGAGCAGTACTTC.

In this sample, this clonotype turned up many times. This rearrangement joins TRBV7-9 to TRBJ1-4; no firm D call. Trimming pared 6 bases from V and 2 bases from J, leaving 16 bases between. CDR3 length equals 16 residues. In germline, CDR1 is SEHNR, CDR2 FQNEAQ (reference sequence). The CDR3 loop is CASRESWGATNEKLFF. The CDR3 DNA follows: TGTGCCAGCAGGGAGTCCTGGGGAGCCACTAATGAAAAACTGTTTTTT.

J is TRBJ2-5 and V is TRBV10-2; D ambiguous. The germline V and J ends were trimmed by 2 bases and 5 bases, with 9 bases remaining between them. CDR1 WSHSY and CDR2 SAAADI come from the germline V gene. This CDR3 contains 13 residues. In DNA form, the CDR3 reads TGCGCCAGCAGTGAGGAGGATTGGGAGACCCAGTACTTC. This translates into CASSEEDWETQYF.

J is TRBJ1-2 and V is TRBV29-1, with 7 positions matching TRBD1. V shed 8 bases, J shed 6 bases, and the junction held 6 bases outside the gene matches. The germline gives CDR1 SQVTM, CDR2 ANQGSEA. This CDR3 is built from 11 residues. For the CDR3, the DNA is TGCAGCTTGGCAGACAGGGATGGCTACACCTTC. This sequence encodes CSLADRDGYTF.

The rearrangement uses TRBV10-2 and TRBJ1-2; TRBD1 might be the D (5 bases). V lost 4 bases and J 4 bases, leaving 10 bases between the germline ends. This CDR3 comprises 13 residues. In germline, CDR1 is WSHSY, CDR2 SAAADI. CDR3 nucleotides: TGCGCCAGCAGTGGACAGCCTCCCTATGGCTACACCTTC. This gives the protein CASSGQPPYGYTF.

The chain uses TRBV20-1 and TRBJ1-2; D is undetermined. V dropped 2 bases and J dropped 4 bases, with 5 bases sitting between them. Germline assignment: CDR1 DFQATT and CDR2 SNEGSKA (reference sequence). CDR3 length: 11 residues. DNA of the CDR3: TGCAGTGCTAGAACCAGCTATGGCTACACCTTC. This encodes CSARTSYGYTF.

The table lists this clonotype with many counts. J is TRBJ1-1 and V is TRBV20-1; D remains ambiguous. The CDR3 is 13 amino acids. The V gene's germline CDR1 is DFQATT and CDR2 SNEGSKA (reference sequence). The V gene lost 6 bases and the J gene lost 4 bases, with 15 bases spanning the gap. CDR3 in amino acids: CSALGGYGTEAFF. The CDR3 DNA reads TGCAGTGCCCTTGGTGGGTATGGCACTGAAGCTTTCTTT.